The source of this T cell receptor (beta chain) is a study of regulatory T cells in long-lasting Graves disease (dated by TCRdb to the early 2020s). The study in broad terms: In the newly diagnosed Graves' disease group, patients had been taking antithyroid drugs for less than 3 months. Persistent Graves' disease patients were compared with newly diagnosed Graves' disease patients by peripheral blood TCR sequencing and RNA sequencing. The study was conducted in China and was registered as a clinical trial. A total of 33 samples were covered by TCR sequencing, comprising roughly 13 persistent and some 20 newly diagnosed Graves' disease patients. Overall study outcomes, separate from this receptor: Compared with newly diagnosed patients, patients with persistent Graves' disease had lower TCR Shannon entropy and fewer highly expanded clones, which suggests clonal expansion. TRBV28, TRBJ1-2 and TRBJ2-5 were preferentially used in persistent disease, while TRBV20-1 and TRBJ2-1 were favored in newly diagnosed disease. The authors noted that the small sample size was a limitation that may lower accuracy. Sequencing and analysis were limited to the TCR beta chain. A larger number of public clonotypes was shared among persistent patients (around 3,000) than among newly diagnosed patients (about 990). Peripheral blood alone was examined, since thyroid tissue, which constituted the primary lesion, could not be accessed.

Library construction relied on multiplex PCR. The sequencing machine was an Illumina HiSeq 4000. To build TCR beta libraries, CDR3 regions were amplified by Arm-PCR using iRepertoire HTBI primers. PCR products were gel purified before sequencing. The study's processing was this. A total of fewer than 65 TRBV and some 15 TRBJ segments were identified across samples and were used for gene usage analysis of CDR3 amino acid clonotypes. Filtered high-quality paired reads were merged into contigs using COPE and FqMerger. Contigs were aligned with BLAST to IMGT TRBV, TRBD and TRBJ reference genes, and CDR3 was defined per IMGT. Any clonotype with a frequency above 0.1% was counted as a highly expanded clone. Repertoire diversity was measured by Shannon entropy, and V-J evenness by the Gini coefficient. Clonotypes shared by more than one individual were considered public. Using fastp trimming at Q25 and MiXCR clonotype assembly, TCRdb reanalyzed the public sequencing data and kept in-frame beta chains. For every CDR3 protein sequence, its rows merge into one entry that carries the most common genes and DNA. TCRdb, rather than the study authors, made the V and J calls. Within this sample are about 560,000 distinct CDR3 sequences, with roughly 15% of them counted one time only. The leading ten clones occupy around 12% of the sample.

This clonotype was found many times. Its antigen specificity is not known. Qualities for individual bases were not recorded, and no much larger clone is one base off. The time point label, as the study defines it: newly diagnosed GD, antithyroid drugs for less than 3 months. RNA was extracted from PBMCs in TRIzol for both TCR sequencing and RNA sequencing. The diagnosis of Graves' disease was made according to American Thyroid Association guidelines. Recruitment of patients was carried out at an endocrinology department in Xi'an, China. Each patient gave about 10 milliliters of peripheral blood, collected in an EDTA anticoagulant tube. Ficoll Paque Plus density gradient separation was used to isolate PBMCs, and no additional T cell sorting was done. An Agilent 2100 Bioanalyzer and agarose gel were used to check RNA quality, while a NanoDrop 2000 measured RNA concentration. The CDR3 starts with the cysteine, ends with the phenylalanine, and has 14 residues. This entry keeps only the CDR3 DNA: 42 bases, framed from base 1. The germline V gene encodes CDR1 MDHEN and CDR2 SYDVKM. A distance of 14 bases separates the germline ends of V and J, which lose 4 bases and 5 bases respectively.

These data were also reused for a study on T cells in Graves' hyperthyroidism and ophthalmopathy. From that second study: Stable Graves' hyperthyroidism was defined as the absence of progression to ophthalmopathy over 18 months of follow-up. The hyperthyroidism patients were between 18 and 65 years old and newly diagnosed, with a disease duration of less than 2 months. Any patient with an uncontrolled infection, another autoimmune disease, pregnancy or lactation was excluded. Clinical symptoms, serum thyroxine and TRAb, thyroid ultrasound, and orbital computed tomography formed the basis for the diagnoses. The first round of RT-PCR for the TCR CDR3 was performed with the HTBI primer set and the Qiagen OneStep RT-PCR kit. Most expanded thyroid clonotypes (frequency above 0.001) were also detected in blood, suggesting blood repertoires may reflect thyroid immune responses. Ophthalmopathy was separated from stable hyperthyroidism by a 13 V-J signature model, with 87.88% sensitivity and 81% to 82% specificity obtained in cross-validation and 80%/75% obtained in testing. In validation, the model predicted progression to ophthalmopathy a median of approximately 6.3 months before onset, with over 60% sensitivity and around 76% specificity. To identify distinguishing TCR V-J signatures, a discovery cohort of 100 or so patients was used, comprising some 43 with Graves' ophthalmopathy and 57 with stable Graves' hyperthyroidism. Prospective prediction of ophthalmopathy was tested in an independent validation cohort of under 20 hyperthyroidism patients and 17 patients who later progressed to ophthalmopathy. For training and testing, the 100 or so patients in the discovery cohort were randomly divided in a 7:3 ratio. Thyroid tissue and blood T-cell repertoires from about six Graves' hyperthyroidism patients were also compared in the study. After sampling, hyperthyroidism patients received methimazole starting at 30 mg daily, and ophthalmopathy patients received high-dose intravenous methylprednisolone. Libraries were constructed in a second round of multiplex PCR, after which size selection and purification were performed. Sequencing of the libraries was done on an Illumina HiSeq2000 using paired-end 100 bp reads. SOAPnuke was used to process the raw data, removing reads that contained adapters or uncalled bases, had a mean Phred below 15, or lacked an exact match to the constant primer or identifier. High-quality paired reads were merged with COPE v1.2.5, and unique nucleotide sequences were defined as clonotypes. MiTCR v1.1 was used to align the clonotypes against IMGT TRBV, TRBD and TRBJ reference segments. Only V-J combinations with frequency above 0.0001, covering 99% to 99.2% of repertoires, were analysed. A TCS score was defined as the ratio between F50 (clonal expansion) and ExV (chaos), using BLOSUM62-based TCRdist between CDR3 peptides within each V-J. Welch's t-statistics and random forest reduced roughly 500 V-J features to 10 to 15, which were used in a naive Bayes classifier (R e1071). Sample size was not statistically predetermined, and investigators were not blinded to group allocation. The paper reports TCR Vbeta CDR3 sequencing of approximately 130 peripheral blood samples: approximately 41 ophthalmopathy, some 80 hyperthyroidism and around 17 progressor patients.

The starting material was peripheral blood mononuclear cells (PBMCs), obtained at new diagnosis, from a patient treated with antithyroid drugs. The receptor was isolated from a man aged 18 to 35 with Graves disease. Donor details come from another sample of the same person, matched by shared clones. The chain is assembled from TRBV28 and TRBJ2-5; the D gene remains uncertain. The CDR3 protein sequence reads: CASSWQTGQETQYF. The sequence in DNA is TGTGCCAGCAGTTGGCAAACCGGGCAGGAGACCCAGTACTTC. The full variable domain, with segments outside the CDR3 supplied by the reference TRBV28 and TRBJ2-5 proteins, appears as DVKVTQSSRYLVKRTGEKVFLECVQDMDHENMFWYRQDPGLGLRLIYFSYDVKMKEKGDIPEGYSVSREKKERFSLILESASTNQTSMYLCASSWQTGQETQYFGPGTRLLVL.